The clone carrying this T cell receptor beta chain was seen a few times. These data come from a study of regulatory T cells in long-lasting Graves disease. Arm-PCR of CDR3 regions and iRepertoire HTBI primers were used to build TCR beta libraries. TCRdb re-derived calls from the multiplex PCR reads in MiXCR, one entry per CDR3 protein. This repertoire shows 350,000 to 450,000 distinct CDR3 sequences, about 21% found once; its top ten account for roughly an eighth. Time point described: persistent/refractory GD, antithyroid drugs over 5 years with positive TRAb. PBMC RNA was the source of the TCR library. The germline gives CDR1 GTSNPN, CDR2 SVGIG (reference sequence). Trimming at V came to 3 bases and at J to 6 bases, leaving 4 bases not matched to a gene. The CDR3 extends over 12 amino acids.

Sequenced material: peripheral blood mononuclear cells (PBMCs), taken when the disease was refractory, from a patient treated with antithyroid drugs. The receptor was derived from a female donor with Graves disease. The chain links TRBV30 to TRBJ1-1; 7 bases line up with TRBD1. CDR3 sequence: CAWRDTGAEAFF. In nucleotides, the CDR3 is TGTGCCTGGAGAGATACAGGGGCTGAAGCTTTCTTT.